Listed below are T cell receptor beta chains from one sample, sequenced in a study of beta chain features in type 1 diabetes. Method: immunoSEQ multiplex PCR; TCRdb's copy keeps in-frame clones and lacks some. The sample has 150,000 or so clones; roughly a tenth are singletons. Sequenced input: central memory CD4+ T cells from blood. These receptors all come from a man younger than 35 in good health. Both conserved end residues are trimmed from each CDR3.

j_call | v_call | cdr3_aa
TRBJ2-7 | TRBV29-1 | SVALDRSYEQY
TRBJ2-5 | TRBV19 | ASTLSAGGVQETQY
TRBJ2-3 | TRBV2 | ASSEGGAGDTQY
TRBJ1-2 | TRBV6-5 | ASSPPGQYGYT
TRBJ1-2 | TRBV6-5 | ASRQGDVGNYGYT
TRBJ1-6 | TRBV2 | ASSEGGGPNSPLH
TRBJ2-7 | TRBV11-1 | ASSLTGQPRTYEQY
TRBJ1-4 | TRBV30 | AWRVNSGLF
TRBJ2-1 | TRBV5-6 | ASGPLSLAYNEQF
TRBJ1-2 | TRBV30 | AWQQGNNYGYT
TRBJ1-1 | TRBV9 | ASSANHREGTEAF
TRBJ2-1 | TRBV7-3 | ASSPMGGNSYNEQF
TRBJ1-1 | TRBV27 | ASRRGTEAF
TRBJ2-7 | TRBV18 | ASSEGYEQY
TRBJ2-2 | TRBV19 | ASSPGQANTGELF
TRBJ2-5 | TRBV7-2 | ASSSLWDSRYQETQY
TRBJ2-3 | TRBV5-1 | ASSSGQGADTQY
TRBJ2-3 | TRBV19 | ASSIGQHTDTQY
TRBJ1-1 | TRBV5-1 | ASSFGLNTEAF
TRBJ2-1 | TRBV2 | ASEWAGAYEQF
TRBJ2-3 | TRBV11-2 | ASSRDRASTDTQY
TRBJ2-7 | TRBV18 | ASSPSTGTGGYEQY
TRBJ2-7 | TRBV11-2 | ASSLERQGTYEQY
TRBJ2-1 | TRBV21-1 | ASSKLFTGPEGGNEQF
TRBJ2-1 | TRBV5-1 | ASSLDPSGGYNEQF
TRBJ2-3 | TRBV9 | ASSLRLAGGADTQY
TRBJ1-5 | TRBV7-6 | ASSDLGAGNQPQH
TRBJ2-5 | TRBV5-1 | ASSLAAGEETQY
TRBJ2-3 | TRBV15 | ATSRAQRGVTDTQY
TRBJ2-1 | TRBV11-2 | ASSLDPGYNEQF
TRBJ1-6 | TRBV6-6 | ASSYSMAGGNSPLH
TRBJ1-6 | TRBV5-1 | ASRTGEKNSPLH
TRBJ2-1 | TRBV7-3 | ASSLTSGGNEQF
TRBJ2-1 | TRBV30 | AWSVLPNEQF
TRBJ2-7 | TRBV30 | AWSIGRGYEQY
TRBJ2-6 | TRBV19 | ASSLRTDPSGANVLT
TRBJ2-1 | TRBV5-1 | ASSFGQGKDEQF
TRBJ2-7 | TRBV19 | ASSQGFTVYEQY
TRBJ2-3 | TRBV18 | ASSPPRGSQGPTDTQY
TRBJ2-3 | TRBV4-3 | ASSQRTGSADTQY
TRBJ2-7 | TRBV28 | ASLAGGAYEQY
TRBJ1-2 | TRBV5-4 | ASSLRTGFSYGYT
TRBJ2-7 | TRBV7-2 | ASSLAGGGSYEQY